This note documents a single T cell receptor (beta chain) sequence. Antigen specificity is unknown. V shed 4 bases and J 9 bases; nucleotides not matched to a gene: 9. Germline loops: CDR1 LGHDT, CDR2 YNNKEL (reference sequence). The CDR3 has 16 residues. The data were taken from a study of early T cells in non-severe SARS-CoV-2 infection. Study summary: Whole-blood bulk RNA, unsorted, was sequenced, and chains were unpaired.

Study-wide results and limits: Anti-spike CD8 responses were favored by VDJdb matching, which missed private and CD4 specificities.

As part of library construction, unique molecular identifiers were attached to individual cDNA molecules. TCRdb recomputed calls from the 5' RACE reads with MiXCR, one row per CDR3 protein. The sample records tens of thousands of distinct CDR3 sequences, 9% to 15% being singletons. This clonotype originated in an adult who was a healthcare worker with PCR-confirmed SARS-CoV-2 infection or an uninfected control (not recorded which). V usage is TRBV3-1 and J usage is TRBJ1-6; 10 positions match TRBD1. Sequencing was performed on whole blood. The CDR3 sequence is CASSPSPGQGTSPLHF. The CDR3 DNA sequence: TGTGCCAGCAGCCCCTCACCGGGACAGGGGACTTCACCCCTCCACTTT.